These T cell receptor beta chains were read from a single sample in a study of regulatory T cells in long-lasting Graves disease. TCRdb passed the multiplex PCR reads through MiXCR, listing each CDR3 protein once. The table lists 350,000 to 500,000 distinct CDR3 sequences, over 15% of them singletons. A further study also used this sample, focusing on T cells in Graves' hyperthyroidism and ophthalmopathy.

The specimen comprised peripheral blood mononuclear cells (PBMCs), sampled at new diagnosis, from a patient treated with antithyroid drugs. The receptors stem from a woman in her 30s with Graves disease. Each CDR3 is given with its conserved first and last residue. A D gene is named only where the DNA matches it firmly. Part of the rows lack a size; the others show once, few, many or a class for expanded clones.

v_call	cdr3_length	d_call	j_call	clone_size	cdr3_nt	cdr3_aa
TRBV6-1	14	TRBD2	TRBJ2-3	-	TGTGCCAGCAGTGAGGGCGGGAGGGCAGATACGCAGTATTTT	CASSEGGRADTQYF
TRBV12-3/TRBV12-4	13	-	TRBJ2-5	many	TGTGCCAGCAGTGGGGCCCCGGGGGAGACCCAGTACTTC	CASSGAPGETQYF
TRBV4-3	18	TRBD2	TRBJ2-7	many	TGCGCCAGCAGCCCCGGACTAGCGGGAGACCCCATCACCTACGAGCAGTACTTC	CASSPGLAGDPITYEQYF
TRBV7-9	16	TRBD2	TRBJ2-3	many	TGTGCCAGCACCGCAGGACTAGCGGGGTACACAGATACGCAGTATTTT	CASTAGLAGYTDTQYF
TRBV12-5	13	-	TRBJ1-5	many	TGTGCTAGTGGTCCAAAGATTCGGCAGCCCCAGCATTTT	CASGPKIRQPQHF
TRBV5-1	18	TRBD1	TRBJ1-2	many	TGCGCCAGCAGCTTGGTCCGGGACAGGGGGCGGAAGGACTATGGCTACACCTTC	CASSLVRDRGRKDYGYTF
TRBV28	13	-	TRBJ2-4	many	TGTGCCAGCAGGGATTTCGCCAAAAACATTCAGTACTTC	CASRDFAKNIQYF
TRBV12-3/TRBV12-4	12	-	TRBJ2-2	many	TGTGCCAGCAGAGATGTTCCCGGGGAGCTGTTTTTT	CASRDVPGELFF
TRBV11-2	17	TRBD1	TRBJ2-3	-	TGTGCCAGCAGCTTAGATCCCGGACAGGGCCGCACAGATACGCAGTATTTT	CASSLDPGQGRTDTQYF
TRBV25-1	13	TRBD1	TRBJ1-4	-	TGTGCCAGCAGGGACAGGGGGCGTGAAAAACTGTTTTTT	CASRDRGREKLFF
TRBV5-1	16	-	TRBJ2-3	-	TGCGCCAGCAGCACTATAGCGGAAACTAGCACAGATACGCAGTATTTT	CASSTIAETSTDTQYF
TRBV12-3/TRBV12-4	11	-	TRBJ2-7	many	TGTGCCAGCAGTTTCGGAGGCGAGCAGTACTTC	CASSFGGEQYF
TRBV27	15	TRBD2	TRBJ2-1	few	TGTGCCAGCAGTCCTAGGACTAGCGGTGACAATGAGCAGTTCTTC	CASSPRTSGDNEQFF
TRBV28	16	TRBD2	TRBJ2-7	-	TGTGCCAGCAGCGTAAGACTAGCGGGAGGGATTTACGAGCAGTACTTC	CASSVRLAGGIYEQYF
TRBV18	16	-	TRBJ2-1	many	TGTGCCAGCTCACCCCGACAGCAAAGCTCCTACAATGAGCAGTTCTTC	CASSPRQQSSYNEQFF
TRBV5-1	15	-	TRBJ1-4	-	TGCGCCAGCAGCTTGGGACAGGCGACTAATGAAAAACTGTTTTTT	CASSLGQATNEKLFF
TRBV14	16	TRBD2	TRBJ2-1	few	TGTGCCAGCAGCCAAGATCGGGGGGAGTCTCACAATGAGCAGTTCTTC	CASSQDRGESHNEQFF
TRBV27	14	-	TRBJ1-2	many	TGTGCCAGCAGCCAGGGACGAGAGTACTATGGCTACACCTTC	CASSQGREYYGYTF
TRBV20-1	11	-	TRBJ2-3	few	TGCAGTGCTAGTTCCCCAGATACGCAGTATTTT	CSASSPDTQYF
TRBV6-2/TRBV6-3	15	-	TRBJ1-3	few	TGTGCCAGCAACAAGGCGGGGACCTCTGGAAACACCATATATTTT	CASNKAGTSGNTIYF
TRBV10-2	14	TRBD1	TRBJ2-3	-	TGCGCCAGCACGAGGGACAGGGCTACAGATACGCAGTATTTT	CASTRDRATDTQYF
TRBV6-2/TRBV6-3	16	-	TRBJ1-5	few	TGTGCCAGCAGTTATGGGGTCGGGGCCATAAATCAGCCCCAGCATTTT	CASSYGVGAINQPQHF
TRBV28	17	TRBD1	TRBJ1-5	many	TGTGCCAGCAGTTTATATTCGGGACAGGGGTTCAATCAGCCCCAGCATTTT	CASSLYSGQGFNQPQHF
TRBV4-3	19	-	TRBJ1-6	-	TGCGCCAGCAGCCAACGCGGACAGCGAGCGAGCTCCTATAATTCACCCCTCCACTTT	CASSQRGQRASSYNSPLHF
TRBV7-6	14	-	TRBJ2-3	many	TGTGCCAGCAGCTTAGCGCTGAACACAGATACGCAGTATTTT	CASSLALNTDTQYF
TRBV20-1	15	-	TRBJ2-7	many	TGCAGTGCTAGAGCAGACACCGTAGCACTCTACGAGCAGTACTTC	CSARADTVALYEQYF
TRBV7-9	14	-	TRBJ2-1	few	TGTGCCAGCAGCTTCAGTTATACTGGGAATGAGCAGTTCTTC	CASSFSYTGNEQFF
TRBV6-2/TRBV6-3	14	TRBD1	TRBJ2-7	many	TGTGCCAGCAGTAACCGGGACAGGGACTACGAGCAGTACTTC	CASSNRDRDYEQYF
TRBV7-2	14	-	TRBJ2-7	many	TGTGCCAGCAGCCGGGACTGGAGCTCCTACGAGCAGTACTTC	CASSRDWSSYEQYF
TRBV9	14	-	TRBJ2-3	few	TGTGCCAGCAGCCCGGCTACCGGGAGTGATACGCAGTATTTT	CASSPATGSDTQYF
TRBV10-3	17	TRBD2	TRBJ2-2	-	TGTGCCATCAGCCCGACTAGCGGGAGGCCGAACACCGGGGAGCTGTTTTTT	CAISPTSGRPNTGELFF
TRBV27	14	TRBD1	TRBJ1-4	-	TGTGCCAGCAGCGGACAGGGGGGAGGTGAAAAACTGTTTTTT	CASSGQGGGEKLFF
TRBV28	15	-	TRBJ2-2	many	TGTGCCAGCATGGGATCGACGGTCAACACCGGGGAGCTGTTTTTT	CASMGSTVNTGELFF
TRBV7-9	15	TRBD2	TRBJ2-5	many	TGTGCCAGCAGCTTATTTGGACTAGCGGGAGAGACCCAGTACTTC	CASSLFGLAGETQYF
TRBV20-1	14	-	TRBJ1-3	few	TGCAGTGCTAGTTTGCCGGCCTCTGGAAACACCATATATTTT	CSASLPASGNTIYF
TRBV12-3/TRBV12-4	15	TRBD2	TRBJ2-7	many	TGTGCCAGCAAGAGCGGGACTAGCGAAACCTACGAGCAGTACTTC	CASKSGTSETYEQYF
TRBV4-3	13	-	TRBJ2-1	many	TGCGCCAGCAGCCTCGTAGGGGGGTATGAGCAGTTCTTC	CASSLVGGYEQFF
TRBV29-1	14	-	TRBJ1-5	many	TGCAGCGTTGTGGCAGGGAATAGCAATCAGCCCCAGCATTTT	CSVVAGNSNQPQHF
TRBV5-1	14	TRBD2	TRBJ2-1	-	TGCGCCAGCAGCGGGACTAGCGGGACCGATGAGCAGTTCTTC	CASSGTSGTDEQFF
TRBV10-3	15	-	TRBJ2-1	many	TGTGCCAGCCGAGCCGGGGCGGGCAAGTACAATGAGCAGTTCTTC	CASRAGAGKYNEQFF
TRBV3-1	13	-	TRBJ2-7	many	TGTGCCAGCAGCCGGGCGGCTGGAACTCCGCAGTACTTC	CASSRAAGTPQYF
TRBV24-1	13	-	TRBJ1-2	-	TGTGCCACCAGTGATTTGCGGGGGGACGGCTACACCTTC	CATSDLRGDGYTF
TRBV9	14	-	TRBJ2-3	many	TGTGCCAGCAGCATCCCCTCTAGCACAGATACGCAGTATTTT	CASSIPSSTDTQYF
TRBV2	13	-	TRBJ2-3	once	TGTGCCAGCAGTGGGGCTAGCAGGGATACGCAGTATTTT	CASSGASRDTQYF
TRBV5-4	14	TRBD1	TRBJ2-3	-	TGTGCCAGCGGTAGGGACAGGGACGCAGATACGCAGTATTTT	CASGRDRDADTQYF
TRBV11-2	16	TRBD2	TRBJ2-3	-	TGTGCCAGCAGTCGAGTGGCGGGAGTCGGGTCAGATACGCAGTATTTT	CASSRVAGVGSDTQYF
TRBV18	17	TRBD2	TRBJ2-1	many	TGTGCCAGCTCACGGAAGGCGACTAGCGGGAGGACCCCTGAGCAGTTCTTC	CASSRKATSGRTPEQFF
TRBV2	13	-	TRBJ1-1	many	TGTGCCTCCCAGCGGAGGGAAGACACTGAAGCTTTCTTT	CASQRREDTEAFF
TRBV7-3	15	TRBD2	TRBJ2-2	-	TGTGCCAGCAGCCCCAGCGGGGGAAACACCGGGGAGCTGTTTTTT	CASSPSGGNTGELFF